One TCR beta chain is described in this entry. Its antigen remains unidentified. This sample is drawn from a study of cytomegalovirus exposure and HLA in healthy donors. Study-level background: As released early, the data held approximately 80 million unique TCRs from HLA-typed donors. Broader study findings: Upon later analysis, TCR association rates were observed to vary by HLA locus, being highest for DRB1 and lowest for HLA-C. Some V segments, TRBV6-2 and TRBV6-3 among them, were indistinguishable and were therefore excluded.

The PCR contained 60 Vbeta and 13 Jbeta primers. This table comes from immunoSEQ multiplex PCR, and its TCRdb copy is limited to in-frame clones, with some not included. The sample yields fewer than 200,000 clones, roughly four fifths seen once. The CDR3 runs to 17 residues. J gave up 0 bases and V 4 bases, and 7 bases lay outside the gene matches. Germline values: CDR1 ENHRY, CDR2 SYGVKD. V and J are TRBV10-3 and TRBJ2-7; TRBD2 matches at 12 bases. The sample was PBMCs. This TCR was recovered from a man aged 18-30 years in good health and CMV-seronegative. CDR3 region: CAISGVGLAGSSYEQYF. In DNA, the CDR3 is TGTGCCATCAGTGGCGTGGGACTAGCGGGCAGCTCCTACGAGCAGTACTTC.